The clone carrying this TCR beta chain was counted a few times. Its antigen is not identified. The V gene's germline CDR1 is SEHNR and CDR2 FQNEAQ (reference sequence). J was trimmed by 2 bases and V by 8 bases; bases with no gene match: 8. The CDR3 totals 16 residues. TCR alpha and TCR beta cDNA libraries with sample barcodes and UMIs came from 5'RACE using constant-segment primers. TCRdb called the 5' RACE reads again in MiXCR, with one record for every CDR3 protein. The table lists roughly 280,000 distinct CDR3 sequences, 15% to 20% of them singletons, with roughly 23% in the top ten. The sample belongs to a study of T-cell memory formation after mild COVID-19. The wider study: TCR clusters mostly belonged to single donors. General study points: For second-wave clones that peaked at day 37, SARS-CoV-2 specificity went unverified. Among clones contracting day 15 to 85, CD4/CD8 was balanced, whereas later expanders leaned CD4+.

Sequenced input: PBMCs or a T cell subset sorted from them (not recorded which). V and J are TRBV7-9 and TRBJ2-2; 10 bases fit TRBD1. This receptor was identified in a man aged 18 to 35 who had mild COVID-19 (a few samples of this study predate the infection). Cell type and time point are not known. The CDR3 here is CASRFRDRGNTGELFF. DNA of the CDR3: TGTGCCAGCCGATTCCGGGACAGGGGTAACACCGGGGAGCTGTTTTTT.